This TCR beta chain emerged from a study of T-cell memory formation after mild COVID-19. Regarding the study as a whole: Of the contracting clones, CD4+ ones lay mainly in CM and EM, and CD8+ ones in EMRA. Among clones contracting day 15 to 85, CD4/CD8 was balanced, whereas later expanders leaned CD4+.

It was 5'RACE with constant-segment primers that produced the TCR alpha and TCR beta cDNA libraries, which carried sample barcodes and UMIs. MiXCR was run by TCRdb on the 5' RACE reads, yielding one entry per CDR3 protein. The repertoire holds hundreds of thousands of distinct CDR3 sequences, with approximately 25% as singletons. As to this clonotype: Its antigen is currently unknown.

The CDR3 totals 18 residues. V was trimmed by 2 bases and J by 6 bases, leaving 22 bases between them. The sequencing input was PBMCs or a T cell subset sorted from them (not recorded which). This TCR was recovered from an adult woman who had mild COVID-19 (a few samples of this study predate the infection). Cell type and time point are not known. The chain carries TRBV12-3 or TRBV12-4 and TRBJ2-2; D tentatively fits TRBD1 or TRBD2 (6 bases each). The CDR3 is CASSLRGGRMKGPGELFF. The CDR3 DNA sequence: TGTGCCAGCAGTTTACGAGGGGGGCGCATGAAGGGCCCCGGGGAGCTGTTTTTT.